Described below is a single TCR beta chain sequence and its context. Its antigen remains unidentified. The CDR3 is 18 amino acids. Germline trimming cut 4 bases from V and 4 bases from J; bases unmatched to any gene: 16. Per the germline V gene, CDR1 is SGHVS and CDR2 is FQNEAQ. This record belongs to a study of CD4 T cells in relation to SARS-CoV-2 and coronaviruses. Study-level information: The HLA restriction of the shared crossreactive spike epitopes was mapped.

Naive and memory CD4+ T cells were cultured with CEF, then survey-sequenced. TCRdb's table, derived via immunoSEQ multiplex PCR, lists solely in-frame clones and lacks some. The sample holds about 40,000 clones; around 77% are singletons and the top ten take about 20%. The rearrangement links TRBV7-8 to TRBJ2-1; the match to TRBD2 covers 7 bases. The sequenced sample was memory CD4+ T cells from PBMCs, cultured in vitro. This clonotype originated in an adult with COVID-19. The CDR3 sequence: CASSYRSLTSFSYNEQFF. As DNA, the CDR3 is TGTGCCAGCAGCTACCGGTCCCTGACTAGCTTCTCGTACAATGAGCAGTTCTTC. The full variable domain, rest sourced from reference TRBV7-8 and TRBJ2-1, is GAGVSQSPRYKVAKRGQDVALRCDPISGHVSLFWYQQALGQGPEFLTYFQNEAQLDKSGLPSDRFFAERPEGSVSTLKIQRTQQEDSAVYLCASSYRSLTSFSYNEQFFGPGTRLTVL.